The sequence of this TCR beta chain was determined in a study of T cell responses to AZD1222 COVID-19 vaccine. Overall study results and limits: With dominance at 160-218 and 743-854, vaccine-associated CD4 TCRs spanned spike. Unmutated variant regions reportedly attract nearly half of all spike-specific TCRs.

Comment on this clone: Its antigen remains unknown.

The data were produced by immunoSEQ multiplex PCR, yet TCRdb's version contains in-frame clones alone and is incomplete. Here the sample spans approximately 150,000 clones, 94% being singletons. Trimming took 7 bases from V and 0 from J, leaving 10 bases between them. CDR1 and CDR2 (germline): SNHLY, FYNNEI. The CDR3 covers 14 residues. The source is an adult in good health. This sequence joins TRBV2 and TRBJ1-5, with D hard to call. The starting material was peripheral blood, obtained on day 0 of AZD1222 vaccination. Written as DNA, the CDR3 is TGTGCCAGCACCCGTCAGATTAGCAATCAGCCCCAGCATTTT. Translation gives CASTRQISNQPQHF.